This T cell receptor beta chain was documented in a study of T cell responses to AZD1222 COVID-19 vaccine. Produced via immunoSEQ multiplex PCR; TCRdb's table is partial and in-frame only. The sample has fewer than 85,000 clones; roughly 89% are singletons. CDR3 length: 15 amino acids. Trimming took 4 bases from V and 1 from J, leaving 8 bases between them. CDR1 and CDR2 from the germline V gene are KGHSH and LQKENI. Sequences were derived from peripheral blood, sampled 28 days after the second AZD1222 dose. The chain links TRBV18 to TRBJ1-6; D gene ambiguous. This sequence was found in an adult who received the AZD1222 COVID-19 vaccine. The CDR3 loop reads CASSLGRSYNSPLHF. CDR3 sequence (DNA): TGTGCCAGCTCACTGGGAAGGTCCTATAATTCACCCCTCCACTTT.